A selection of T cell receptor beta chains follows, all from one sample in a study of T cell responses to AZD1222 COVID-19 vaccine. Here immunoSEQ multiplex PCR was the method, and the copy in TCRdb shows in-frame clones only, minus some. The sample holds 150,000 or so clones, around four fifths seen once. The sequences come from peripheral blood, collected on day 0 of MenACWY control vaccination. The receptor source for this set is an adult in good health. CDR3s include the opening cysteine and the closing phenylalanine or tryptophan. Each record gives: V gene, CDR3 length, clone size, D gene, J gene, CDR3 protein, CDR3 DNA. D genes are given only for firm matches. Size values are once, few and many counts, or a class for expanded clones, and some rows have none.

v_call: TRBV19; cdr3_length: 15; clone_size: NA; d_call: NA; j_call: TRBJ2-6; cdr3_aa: CASRARTSGANVLTF; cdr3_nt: TGTGCCAGTAGGGCGAGGACCTCTGGGGCCAACGTCCTGACTTTC
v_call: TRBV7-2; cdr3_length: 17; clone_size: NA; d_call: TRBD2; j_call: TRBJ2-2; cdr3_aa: CASSLAGAGGQSGELFF; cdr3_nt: TGTGCCAGCAGCTTAGCGGGAGCGGGGGGGCAGTCCGGGGAGCTGTTTTTT
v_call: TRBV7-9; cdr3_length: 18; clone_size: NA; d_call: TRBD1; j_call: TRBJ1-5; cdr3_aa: CASSFGTGGANSNQPQHF; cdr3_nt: TGTGCCAGCAGCTTTGGGACAGGGGGTGCTAATAGCAATCAGCCCCAGCATTTT
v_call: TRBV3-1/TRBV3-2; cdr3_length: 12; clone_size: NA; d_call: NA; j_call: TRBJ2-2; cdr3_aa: CASSRRTGELFF; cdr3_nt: TGTGCCAGCAGCCGCCGTACCGGGGAGCTGTTTTTT
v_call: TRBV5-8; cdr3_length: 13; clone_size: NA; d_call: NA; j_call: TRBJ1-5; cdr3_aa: CASSSSDSRPQHF; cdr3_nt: TGTGCCAGCAGCTCGTCGGACAGTCGCCCCCAGCATTTT
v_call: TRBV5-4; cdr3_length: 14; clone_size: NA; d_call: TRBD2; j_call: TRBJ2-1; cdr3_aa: CASSVSGSYNEQFF; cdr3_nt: TGTGCCAGCAGCGTTAGCGGGTCCTACAATGAGCAGTTCTTC
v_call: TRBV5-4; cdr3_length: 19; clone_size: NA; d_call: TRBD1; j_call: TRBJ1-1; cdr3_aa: CASSLWLGRQGARDTEAFF; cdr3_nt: TGTGCCAGCAGCTTATGGTTGGGGCGACAGGGGGCTAGGGACACTGAAGCTTTCTTT
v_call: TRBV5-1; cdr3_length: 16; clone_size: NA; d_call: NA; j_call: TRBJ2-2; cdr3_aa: CASSQDRSSNTGELFF; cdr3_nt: TGCGCCAGCAGCCAAGACAGGAGCTCGAACACCGGGGAGCTGTTTTTT
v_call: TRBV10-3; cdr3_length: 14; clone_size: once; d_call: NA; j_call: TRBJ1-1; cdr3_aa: CAISESLGGTEAFF; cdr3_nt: TGTGCCATCAGTGAGTCGCTAGGGGGAACTGAAGCTTTCTTT
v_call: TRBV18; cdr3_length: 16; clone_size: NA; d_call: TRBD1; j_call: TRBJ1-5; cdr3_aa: CASSSTGGRGNQPQHF; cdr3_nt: TGTGCCAGCTCGTCGACAGGGGGCCGTGGCAATCAGCCCCAGCATTTT
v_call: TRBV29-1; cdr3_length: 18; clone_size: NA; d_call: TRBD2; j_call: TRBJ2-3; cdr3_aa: CSASAGLAVVGGTDTQYF; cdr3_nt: TGCAGCGCGTCCGCGGGACTAGCGGTGGTTGGTGGCACAGATACGCAGTATTTT
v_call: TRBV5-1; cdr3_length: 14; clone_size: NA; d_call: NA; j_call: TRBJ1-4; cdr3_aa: CASSQGQDNEKLFF; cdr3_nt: TGCGCCAGCAGCCAGGGGCAGGATAATGAAAAACTGTTTTTT
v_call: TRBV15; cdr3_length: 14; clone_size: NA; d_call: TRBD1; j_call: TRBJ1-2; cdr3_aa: CATSRSQGAHGYTF; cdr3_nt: TGTGCCACCAGCAGAAGTCAGGGGGCGCATGGCTACACCTTC
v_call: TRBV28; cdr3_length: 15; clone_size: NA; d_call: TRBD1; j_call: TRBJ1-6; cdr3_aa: CASSLGGQGALPLHF; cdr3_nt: TGTGCCAGCAGTTTGGGGGGACAGGGGGCTTTGCCCCTCCACTTT
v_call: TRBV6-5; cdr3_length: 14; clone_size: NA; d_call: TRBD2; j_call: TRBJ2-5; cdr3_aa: CASWTSGGAETQYF; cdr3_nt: TGTGCCAGCTGGACTAGCGGGGGGGCGGAGACCCAGTACTTC
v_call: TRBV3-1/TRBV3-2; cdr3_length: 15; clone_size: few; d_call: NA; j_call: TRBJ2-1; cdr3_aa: CASRDEDSEFNEQFF; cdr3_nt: TGTGCCAGCAGGGACGAGGACAGCGAGTTCAATGAGCAGTTCTTC
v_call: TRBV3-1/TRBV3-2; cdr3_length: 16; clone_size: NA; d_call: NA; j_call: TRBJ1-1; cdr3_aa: CASSQYGGSDATEAFF; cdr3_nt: TGTGCCAGCAGCCAATACGGGGGTAGTGATGCCACTGAAGCTTTCTTT
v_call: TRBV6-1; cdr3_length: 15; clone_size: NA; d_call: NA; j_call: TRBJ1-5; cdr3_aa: CASSELGGRNQPQHF; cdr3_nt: TGTGCCAGCAGTGAGCTGGGGGGCAGGAATCAGCCCCAGCATTTT
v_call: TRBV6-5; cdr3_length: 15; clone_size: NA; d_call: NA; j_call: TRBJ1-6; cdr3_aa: CASSYSSRINSPLHF; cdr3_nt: TGTGCCAGCAGTTACTCTTCCAGGATTAATTCACCCCTCCACTTT
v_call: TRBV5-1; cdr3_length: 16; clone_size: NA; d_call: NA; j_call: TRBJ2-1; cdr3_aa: CASSFGTGLSYNEQFF; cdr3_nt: TGCGCCAGCAGCTTTGGAACAGGCCTTTCCTACAATGAGCAGTTCTTC
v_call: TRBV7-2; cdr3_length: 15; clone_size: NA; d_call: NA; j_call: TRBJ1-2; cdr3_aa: CASSLVLWGALGYTF; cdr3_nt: TGTGCCAGCAGCTTAGTTCTATGGGGGGCCCTTGGCTACACCTTC
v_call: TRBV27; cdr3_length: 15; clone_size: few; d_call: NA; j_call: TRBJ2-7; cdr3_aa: CASSLSLVWSFEQYF; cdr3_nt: TGTGCCAGCAGTTTATCGTTGGTTTGGTCGTTCGAGCAGTACTTC
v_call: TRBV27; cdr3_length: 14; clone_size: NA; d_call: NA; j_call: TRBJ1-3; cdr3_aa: CASSFRGSGNTIYF; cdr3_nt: TGTGCCAGCAGTTTCAGGGGCTCTGGAAACACCATATATTTT
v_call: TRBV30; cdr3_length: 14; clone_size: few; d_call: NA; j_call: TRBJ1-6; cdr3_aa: CAWSVTYYNSPLHF; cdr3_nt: TGTGCCTGGAGTGTGACATACTATAATTCACCCCTCCACTTT
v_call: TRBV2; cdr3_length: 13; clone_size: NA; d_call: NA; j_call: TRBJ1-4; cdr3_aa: CAIQQATNEKLFF; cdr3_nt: TGTGCCATCCAGCAGGCCACTAATGAAAAACTGTTTTTT
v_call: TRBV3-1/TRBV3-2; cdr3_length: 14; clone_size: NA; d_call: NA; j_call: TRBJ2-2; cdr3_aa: CASSPALRVGELFF; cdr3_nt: TGTGCCAGCAGCCCCGCTCTTCGCGTGGGGGAGCTGTTTTTT